This T cell receptor beta chain was identified in a study of T cell changes during pregnancy in multiple sclerosis. The length of the CDR3 is 12 residues. V lost 10 bases and J lost 5; bases outside the gene matches: 5. Germline loops: CDR1 SNHLY, CDR2 FYNNEI. Method: immunoSEQ multiplex PCR; TCRdb's copy keeps in-frame clones and lacks some. The sample comprises nearly 110,000 clones, 85% to 95% of which are singletons, and around 1.5% rests with the top ten. This specimen consisted of peripheral blood, obtained after pregnancy. The source of this sequence is a female donor with multiple sclerosis, enrolled in a pregnancy study. The chain recombines TRBV2 with TRBJ2-5; 9 positions agree with TRBD2. CDR3 sequence (DNA): TGTGCCACGGGACTAGCCCCCGAGACCCAGTACTTC. Amino acids: CATGLAPETQYF.